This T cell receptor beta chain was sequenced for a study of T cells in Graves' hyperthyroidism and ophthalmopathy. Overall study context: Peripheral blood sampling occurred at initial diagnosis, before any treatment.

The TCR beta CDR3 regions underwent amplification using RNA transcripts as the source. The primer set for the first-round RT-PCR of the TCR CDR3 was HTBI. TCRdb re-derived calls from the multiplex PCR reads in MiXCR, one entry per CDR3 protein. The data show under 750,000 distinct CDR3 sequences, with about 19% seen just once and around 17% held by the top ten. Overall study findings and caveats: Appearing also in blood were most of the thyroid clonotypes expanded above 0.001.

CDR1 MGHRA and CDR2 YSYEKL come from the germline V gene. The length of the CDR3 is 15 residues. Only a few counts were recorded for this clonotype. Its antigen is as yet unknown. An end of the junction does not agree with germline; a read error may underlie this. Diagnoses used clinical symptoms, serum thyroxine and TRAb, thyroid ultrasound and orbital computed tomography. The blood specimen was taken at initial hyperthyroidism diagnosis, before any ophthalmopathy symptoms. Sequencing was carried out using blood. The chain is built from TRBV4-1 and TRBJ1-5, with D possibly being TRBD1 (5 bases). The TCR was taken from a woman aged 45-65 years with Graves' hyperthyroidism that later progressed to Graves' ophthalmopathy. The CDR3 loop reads CASSQEAIGDQPRHF. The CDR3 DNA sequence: TGCGCCAGCAGCCAAGAGGCTATAGGGGATCAGCCCCGGCATTTT.